The 32 T cell receptor beta chains presented below share a single source sample, sequenced in a study of T cell responses to AZD1222 COVID-19 vaccine. Clones were read by immunoSEQ multiplex PCR, and TCRdb kept only the in-frame ones, dropping some. In the table there are 75,000 to 85,000 clones, about nine tenths of which are singletons. The sequences come from peripheral blood, collected on day 0 of AZD1222 vaccination. These receptors were collected from an adult in good health.

CDR3 bases: TGTGCCATCGGGAGCGACTTTAACACAGATACGCAGTATTTT. Translated: CAIGSDFNTDTQYF. The chain employs TRBV10-3 and TRBJ2-3; tentative D call: TRBD2 (5 bases). V lost 8 bases to trimming and J lost 2 bases, with 14 bases between them. CDR1 is ENHRY, CDR2 SYGVKD, per germline. The CDR3 totals 14 residues.

This clone was detected only a few times. The chain uses TRBV7-8 and TRBJ2-7, with D perhaps matching TRBD2 (6 bases). The germline CDR1 and CDR2 sequences are SGHVS and FQNEAQ. Trimming shortened V by 7 bases and J by 1 base, and 14 bases separated the two germline ends. CDR3 size: 14 residues. The CDR3 protein is CASTPGVVSYEQYF. DNA for the CDR3: TGTGCCAGCACCCCGGGAGTGGTTTCCTACGAGCAGTACTTC.

The rearrangement uses TRBV7-9 and TRBJ1-1, with TRBD1 matching over 9 bases. The CDR3 runs 14 residues. V lost 1 base, J lost 8 bases, and 5 bases stayed unmatched. Germline CDR1 reads SEHNR; CDR2 reads FQNEAQ (reference sequence). The CDR3 nucleotides read TGTGCCAGCAGCTTAGTCCCGGGACAGGGAGAAGCTTTCTTT. Its protein product is CASSLVPGQGEAFF.

The chain joins TRBV19 to TRBJ1-5; maybe TRBD1 (5 bases). Germline-derived CDR1 and CDR2 are LNHDA and SQIVND (reference sequence). V lost 4 bases and J lost 7, with 20 bases in between. The CDR3 is 16 amino acids. Here the CDR3 DNA reads TGTGCCAGTAGTAGGGGTTTAGGGGCCTCTGGACAGCCCCAGCATTTT. The encoded protein is CASSRGLGASGQPQHF.

This chain uses TRBV6-5 with TRBJ2-1, with 11 bases identical to TRBD1. V was clipped by 6 bases and J by 7 bases; unmatched bases: 8. CDR1 is MNHEY and CDR2 is SVGAGI in the germline V gene. This CDR3 region has 15 residues. The CDR3 loop is CASRWDRGSVNEQFF. CDR3 coding DNA: TGTGCCAGCAGATGGGACAGGGGGTCTGTAAATGAGCAGTTCTTC.

This chain uses TRBV24-1 with TRBJ2-5; TRBD1 matches at 7 bases. Trimming removed 2 bases from V and 5 bases from J; junction bases left unmatched: 1. CDR1 KGHDR and CDR2 SFDVKD come from the germline V gene. This CDR3 has 13 amino acids. The CDR3 region has the DNA TGTGCCACCAGTGATTCGGGACAGGAGACCCAGTACTTC. Amino acids: CATSDSGQETQYF.

The chain uses TRBV9 and TRBJ2-3; D possibly matches TRBD1 or TRBD2 (6 bases each). The CDR3 length is 15 residues. Trimming removed 3 bases from V and 5 bases from J, with 16 bases in between. Per the germline V gene, CDR1 is SGDLS and CDR2 is YYNGEE. Written as DNA, the CDR3 is TGTGCCAGCAGCGAGGGAGGCACAGGGCTAGATACGCAGTATTTT. It translates to CASSEGGTGLDTQYF.

This rearrangement joins TRBV11-3 to TRBJ2-7; a possible D gene is TRBD2 (6 bases). V was trimmed by 2 bases and J by 4 bases, leaving 12 bases between them. Germline assignment: CDR1 SGHNT and CDR2 YENEEA. This CDR3 has 14 residues. The CDR3 sequence: CASSLSGRDYEQYF. The CDR3 DNA is TGTGCCAGCAGCTTATCCGGGAGAGATTACGAGCAGTACTTC.

V gene TRBV6-1 combines with J gene TRBJ2-3; D not certain. Germline values: CDR1 MNHNS, CDR2 SASEGT. Trimming stripped 3 bases from V and 2 bases from J, with 9 bases between. The CDR3 is 14 residues long. The CDR3 loop reads CASSDAPPTDTQYF. CDR3 nucleotides: TGTGCCAGCAGTGATGCTCCCCCCACAGATACGCAGTATTTT.

The V call is TRBV7-2, the J call TRBJ1-4, with D hard to call. The CDR3 is made up of 16 amino acids. The V end lost 3 bases, the J end lost 6 bases, and 17 bases lay between the germline ends. Germline values: CDR1 SGHTA, CDR2 FQGNSA. The CDR3 spells CASSLEATRRDEKLFF. CDR3 sequence (DNA): TGTGCCAGCAGCTTGGAGGCAACCAGAAGGGATGAAAAACTGTTTTTT.

This clone has a handful of counts. The chain's CDR3 is CASGVSWVPGYTF. DNA of the CDR3: TGTGCCAGCGGGGTCAGTTGGGTACCGGGCTACACCTTC. The chain employs TRBV7-9 and TRBJ1-2; no firm D call. CDR1 and CDR2 (germline): SEHNR, FQNEAQ (reference sequence). There are 13 residues in the CDR3. The V gene lost 8 bases and the J gene lost 8 bases, with 18 bases spanning the gap.

The chain joins TRBV15 to TRBJ2-2; D remains ambiguous. CDR3 length: 14 amino acids. Germline V gene data show CDR1 as LNHNV and CDR2 as YYDKDF (reference sequence). V lost 7 bases to trimming and J lost 0 bases, with 9 bases between them. CDR3 coding DNA: TGTGCCACCACGATTACATCGAACACCGGGGAGCTGTTTTTT. This translates into CATTITSNTGELFF. The full variable domain, its missing parts supplied by reference TRBV15 and TRBJ2-2, is DAMVIQNPRYQVTQFGKPVTLSCSQTLNHNVMYWYQQKSSQAPKLLFHYYDKDFNNEADTPDNFQSRRPNTSFCFLDIRSPGLGDTAMYLCATTITSNTGELFFGEGSRLTVL.

This rearrangement joins TRBV15 to TRBJ2-3; 9 positions agree with TRBD2. This CDR3 contains 14 residues. Losses at the gene ends were 5 bases for V and 4 bases for J; bases not matched to a gene: 4. The germline V gene encodes CDR1 LNHNV and CDR2 YYDKDF (reference sequence). Written as DNA, the CDR3 is TGTGCCACCAGCGGACGGACTAGCGCAGATACGCAGTATTTT. This translates into CATSGRTSADTQYF.

This clone was recorded only once. The chain employs TRBV5-5 and TRBJ2-2, with 9 nucleotides matching TRBD2. The CDR3 totals 16 residues. CDR1 is SGHKS and CDR2 is YYEKEE in the germline V gene (reference sequence). J lost 8 bases, V lost 1 base, and 9 bases had no gene match. CDR3 DNA sequence: TGTGCCAGCAGCTTGATTCTTGCTAGCGGGATAGGGGAGCTGTTTTTT. This sequence encodes CASSLILASGIGELFF.

This clone was recorded only once. The chain recombines TRBV7-8 with TRBJ1-2; 8 bases align to TRBD1. Germline-derived CDR1 and CDR2 are SGHVS and FQNEAQ. The length of the CDR3 is 16 residues. J gave up 4 bases and V 0 bases, and 7 bases lay outside the gene matches. CDR3 sequence reads: CASSLASQGAGYGYTF. In DNA form, the CDR3 reads TGTGCCAGCAGCTTAGCCAGCCAGGGGGCGGGCTATGGCTACACCTTC.

The V gene is TRBV6-5, the J gene TRBJ2-5, with TRBD2 matching over 9 bases. This CDR3 has 14 amino acids. The V and J ends lost 5 bases and 4 bases, in that order; junction bases with no gene match: 5. Germline loops: CDR1 MNHEY, CDR2 SVGAGI. CDR3 coding DNA: TGTGCCAGCAGTCGGCTAGCGGGGCTAGAGACCCAGTACTTC. Residues: CASSRLAGLETQYF.

This clone appeared once. The V gene is TRBV29-1, the J gene TRBJ1-2; TRBD1 is a possible D gene (5 bases). Germline V gene data show CDR1 as SQVTM and CDR2 as ANQGSEA. The V end lost 3 bases, the J end lost 6 bases, and 11 bases lay between the germline ends. This CDR3 has 12 amino acids. CDR3 loop: CSVEVTVNGYTF. In nucleotides, the CDR3 is TGCAGCGTTGAGGTGACAGTAAATGGCTACACCTTC.

The chain is built from TRBV29-1 and TRBJ2-1; D remains unclear. The CDR3 length is 9 residues. V shed 4 bases and J shed 8 bases, with 3 bases lying between them. CDR1 is SQVTM and CDR2 is ANQGSEA in the germline V gene. The chain's CDR3 is CSVADEQFF. DNA of the CDR3: TGCAGCGTTGCAGATGAGCAGTTCTTC.

The CDR3 is CATTQDNSYEQYF. The DNA for the CDR3 is TGTGCCACCACACAGGATAACTCCTACGAGCAGTACTTC. V is TRBV10-3 and J is TRBJ2-7, with a weak D call TRBD1 (5 bases). CDR3 length: 13 amino acids. The germline V gene encodes CDR1 ENHRY and CDR2 SYGVKD. V shed 10 bases and J shed 0 bases, with 13 bases lying between them.

V is TRBV15 and J is TRBJ1-5; D gene uncertain. This CDR3 spans 14 amino acids. V was shortened by 1 base and J by 7 bases, with 11 bases between the two germline ends. In germline, CDR1 is LNHNV, CDR2 YYDKDF (reference sequence). CDR3 in DNA: TGTGCCACCAGCAGAGTCGAGGTCGGACAGCCCCAGCATTTT. Translated, it gives CATSRVEVGQPQHF.

The chain couples TRBV5-8 to TRBJ1-2; 7 positions agree with TRBD1. This CDR3 has 13 residues. CDR1 is SGHTS, CDR2 YDEGEE, per germline. After removal of 1 base from V and 3 bases from J, the junction contained 0 bases not matched to a gene. In DNA form, the CDR3 reads TGTGCCAGCAGCTTGCAGGGGGACTATGGCTACACCTTC. This gives the protein CASSLQGDYGYTF. The whole variable domain, filled in from reference TRBV5-8 and TRBJ1-2, reads EAGVTQSPTHLIKTRGQQATLRCSPISGHTSVYWYQQALGLGLQFLLWYDEGEERNRGNFPPRFSGRQFPNYSSELNVNALELEDSALYLCASSLQGDYGYTFGSGTRLTVV.

This clone was seen only a few times. This chain connects TRBV5-8 to TRBJ1-2; D may be TRBD1 (5 bases). Germline CDR1 is SGHTS and CDR2 is YDEGEE. V was cut by 0 bases and J by 7 bases, with 10 bases left in between. The CDR3 consists of 13 residues. The CDR3 protein is CASSLAGGSGYTF. In DNA, the CDR3 is TGTGCCAGCAGCTTGGCCGGGGGATCTGGCTACACCTTC.

The chain uses TRBV3-1 (or the pseudogene TRBV3-2) and TRBJ2-7, with 7 bases fitting TRBD2. This CDR3 contains 15 residues. Germline trimming cut 2 bases from V and 4 bases from J; bases unmatched to any gene: 8. In germline, CDR1 is LGHDT, CDR2 YNNKEL (reference sequence). The CDR3 is CASSQRASGYYEQYF. CDR3 in DNA: TGTGCCAGCAGCCAACGAGCTAGCGGATATTACGAGCAGTACTTC.

The chain couples TRBV6-2 or TRBV6-3 to TRBJ2-1, with TRBD2 matching 13 bases. The germline gives CDR1 MNHEY, CDR2 SVGEGT. The junction had 7 bases not matched to a gene; V was cut back by 6 bases and J by 5 bases. The CDR3 spans 16 residues. The CDR3 sequence is CASSAGLAGLHNEQFF. The CDR3 DNA reads TGTGCCAGCAGCGCGGGACTAGCGGGACTCCACAATGAGCAGTTCTTC.

The V gene is TRBV7-9, the J gene TRBJ1-2; D unclear. This CDR3 comprises 11 residues. V was trimmed by 6 bases and J by 7 bases, leaving 9 bases between them. CDR1 is SEHNR and CDR2 is FQNEAQ in the germline V gene (reference sequence). The CDR3 protein is CASRIYGGYTF. The CDR3 bases are TGTGCCAGCAGAATATACGGTGGCTACACCTTC.

The chain combines TRBV7-9 with TRBJ1-6; perhaps TRBD1 as D (5 bases). Germline loops: CDR1 SEHNR, CDR2 FQNEAQ (reference sequence). Trimming pared 5 bases from V and 14 bases from J, leaving 22 bases between. The length of the CDR3 is 15 residues. The CDR3 bases are TGTGCCAGCAGCACCGACGGTGTGAGGGGTTCGGCCCTCCACTTT. Protein: CASSTDGVRGSALHF. The whole variable domain, filled in from reference TRBV7-9 and TRBJ1-6, reads DTGVSQNPRHKITKRGQNVTFRCDPISEHNRLYWYRQTLGQGPEFLTYFQNEAQLEKSRLLSDRFSAERPKGSFSTLEIQRTEQGDSAMYLCASSTDGVRGSALHFGNGTRLTVT.

The rearrangement links TRBV12-3 or TRBV12-4 to TRBJ1-2; D not resolved. The V end was cut by 6 bases, the J end by 1 base, with 9 bases between. This CDR3 is built from 13 residues. The CDR3 here is CASREASNYGYTF. The CDR3 DNA reads as TGTGCCAGCAGGGAAGCCAGTAACTATGGCTACACCTTC.

The rearrangement links TRBV12-3 or TRBV12-4 to TRBJ1-1; the D is unclear. Trimming took 3 bases from V and 5 from J, leaving 7 bases between them. The CDR3 is 12 residues long. The CDR3 coding sequence is TGTGCCAGCAGTTTTACCCAGACTGAAGCTTTCTTT. It translates to CASSFTQTEAFF.

The rearrangement uses TRBV5-1 and TRBJ2-7; no clear D gene. Trimming left V 2 bases short and J 3 bases short, with 3 bases between. This CDR3 has 11 residues. Germline CDR1 and CDR2: SGHRS and YFSETQ. In DNA form, the CDR3 reads TGCGCCAGCAGCTTCAACTACGAGCAGTACTTC. This sequence encodes CASSFNYEQYF. The entire variable domain, with the rest obtained from reference TRBV5-1 and TRBJ2-7, is as follows: KAGVTQTPRYLIKTRGQQVTLSCSPISGHRSVSWYQQTPGQGLQFLFEYFSETQRNKGNFPGRFSGRQFSNSRSEMNVSTLELGDSALYLCASSFNYEQYFGPGTRLTVT.

There are a few counts of this clone. This sequence joins TRBV6-6 and TRBJ1-5, with D perhaps TRBD1 (5 bases). V was cut by 7 bases and J by 1 base, with 8 bases left in between. Germline V CDR1 and CDR2: MNHNY, SVGAGI (reference sequence). The CDR3 totals 13 residues. CDR3 loop: CASKKGSNQPQHF. In DNA form, the CDR3 reads TGTGCCAGCAAAAAGGGGAGCAATCAGCCCCAGCATTTT.

CDR3 sequence: CASSSGGELTYEQYF. The CDR3 DNA is TGTGCCAGCAGCTCCGGGGGGGAGCTGACATACGAGCAGTACTTC. This chain links TRBV7-6 with TRBJ2-7, with 8 nucleotides matching TRBD2. The CDR3 extends over 15 amino acids. V lost 4 bases to trimming and J lost 4 bases; unmatched junction nucleotides: 9. Per the germline V gene, CDR1 is SGHVS and CDR2 is FNYEAQ.

The J gene is TRBJ2-2, the V gene TRBV25-1; TRBD2 aligns across 7 bases. CDR3 length: 15 residues. The germline CDR1 and CDR2 sequences are MGHDK and SYGVNS. The V and J ends lost 8 bases and 0 bases, in that order; junction bases with no gene match: 6. This CDR3 is CASQHAGANTGELFF. For the CDR3, the DNA is TGTGCCAGCCAACACGCGGGGGCGAACACCGGGGAGCTGTTTTTT.